These 12 T cell receptor beta chains share one sample of origin, sequenced in a study of technical replicates of blood from a few donors. Some clones are missing from TCRdb's copy, which holds only in-frame ones; the method was immunoSEQ multiplex PCR. This table holds tens of thousands of clones, 90% to 95% found once. Input material: T cells isolated from PBMCs. These receptors originate from a human donor in good health.

This sequence joins TRBV4-1 and TRBJ1-1, with a tentative D call TRBD1 (6 bases). The germline V gene encodes CDR1 MGHRA and CDR2 YSYEKL. The CDR3 is 14 amino acids. V was shortened by 8 bases and J by 2 bases, with 15 bases between the two germline ends. CDR3 protein: CASGTYRVNTEAFF. In DNA form, the CDR3 reads TGCGCCAGCGGTACTTACAGGGTTAACACTGAAGCTTTCTTT.

The rearrangement links TRBV28 to TRBJ2-2; D is undetermined. The CDR3 extends over 12 amino acids. The germline gives CDR1 MDHEN, CDR2 SYDVKM. Trimming cost V 6 bases and J 4 bases, with 6 bases left between them. CDR3 DNA: TGTGCCAGCAGCGTTCTCACCGGGGAGCTGTTTTTT. Its protein is CASSVLTGELFF.

In DNA form, the CDR3 reads TGTGCCAGCAGCTTGGCCGCGAACAACTATGGCTACACCTTC. Its protein is CASSLAANNYGYTF. This rearrangement joins TRBV5-5 to TRBJ1-2; D is unclear. CDR1 is SGHKS and CDR2 is YYEKEE in the germline V gene (reference sequence). The CDR3 length is 14 residues. The V and J ends lost 0 bases and 2 bases respectively, with 8 bases between them.

The chain employs TRBV9 and TRBJ2-1, with D possibly being TRBD2 (6 bases). The CDR3 runs to 12 residues. With 0 bases removed from V and 9 bases from J, the gap between germline ends came to 7 bases. CDR1 is SGDLS, CDR2 YYNGEE, per germline. The CDR3 region has the DNA TGTGCCAGCAGCGTAGACGGGAGTGAGCAGTTCTTC. Its translation is CASSVDGSEQFF.

The V gene is TRBV13, the J gene TRBJ1-5; possibly TRBD1 for D (5 bases). This CDR3 has 14 amino acids. V lost 2 bases and J lost 2, with 7 bases in between. The germline CDR1 and CDR2 sequences are PRHDT and FYEKMQ (reference sequence). Written as DNA, the CDR3 is TGTGCCAGCAGCTTATGGGGGGGCAATCAGCCCCAGCATTTT. Translated, it gives CASSLWGGNQPQHF.

The chain employs TRBV7-9 and TRBJ2-1; the D gene is possibly TRBD1 (6 bases). The length of the CDR3 is 13 residues. V was shortened by 7 bases and J by 5 bases, with 12 bases between the two germline ends. Germline V gene lookup returns CDR1 SEHNR and CDR2 FQNEAQ (reference sequence). CDR3 bases: TGTGCCAGCACCTACCAGGGGAACAATGAGCAGTTCTTC. This gives the protein CASTYQGNNEQFF.

The chain uses TRBV7-9 and TRBJ2-1; 9 bases line up with TRBD1. Germline values: CDR1 SEHNR, CDR2 FQNEAQ (reference sequence). Trimming took 2 bases from V and 9 from J; bases not matched to a gene: 8. The CDR3 extends over 15 amino acids. The CDR3 loop is CASSLRDRVSSEQFF. DNA of the CDR3: TGTGCCAGCAGCTTAAGGGACAGGGTTAGTAGTGAGCAGTTCTTC.

The chain joins TRBV18 to TRBJ2-1; D unclear. This CDR3 is 14 amino acids long. Germline CDR1 reads KGHSH; CDR2 reads LQKENI. V was clipped by 0 bases and J by 5 bases, with 8 bases between them. The CDR3 here is CASSPPVANNEQFF. The CDR3 DNA reads TGTGCCAGCTCACCACCGGTCGCTAACAATGAGCAGTTCTTC. Combining the CDR3 with reference TRBV18 and TRBJ2-1 gives the whole variable domain NAGVMQNPRHLVRRRGQEARLRCSPMKGHSHVYWYRQLPEEGLKFMVYLQKENIIDESGMPKERFSAEFPKEGPSILRIQQVVRGDSAAYFCASSPPVANNEQFFGPGTRLTVL.

V usage is TRBV10-3 and J usage is TRBJ2-7, with 9 bases matching TRBD2. There are 18 residues in the CDR3. With V trimmed by 4 bases and J by 0 bases, 13 bases remained unmatched. CDR1 and CDR2 from the germline V gene are ENHRY and SYGVKD. The CDR3 loop reads CAISGGGLAGYLSYEQYF. The CDR3 nucleotides read TGTGCCATCAGTGGGGGAGGGCTAGCGGGATACCTCTCCTACGAGCAGTACTTC.

This sequence joins TRBV30 and TRBJ2-5, with 11 nucleotides matching TRBD1. CDR1 and CDR2 from the germline V gene are GTSNPN and SVGIG (reference sequence). The trim removed 3 bases at V and 5 bases at J, leaving 2 bases unmatched. The CDR3 has 13 amino acids. This CDR3 reads CAWRDRGPETQYF. The CDR3 DNA is TGTGCCTGGAGGGACAGGGGGCCGGAGACCCAGTACTTC.

The gene calls are TRBV7-2 and TRBJ1-2, with TRBD1 as a possible D gene (5 bases). The CDR3 has 15 amino acids. Trimming took off 1 base at V and 4 bases at J, with 13 bases between the two ends. From germline, CDR1 is SGHTA and CDR2 FQGNSA. CDR3 bases: TGTGCCAGCAGCTTAGATGAGGGACTCTTCTATGGCTACACCTTC. Amino acid sequence: CASSLDEGLFYGYTF.

J is TRBJ2-3 and V is TRBV7-9, with a tentative D call TRBD2 (6 bases). The CDR3 has 11 residues. The V gene's germline CDR1 is SEHNR and CDR2 FQNEAQ (reference sequence). The CDR3 protein is CLVREEDTQYF. The CDR3 DNA sequence: TGTTTGGTCAGGGAGGAAGATACGCAGTATTTT. Variable domain in full (rest from reference TRBV7-9 and TRBJ2-3): DTGVSQNPRHKITKRGQNVTFRCDPISEHNRLYWYRQTLGQGPEFLTYFQNEAQLEKSRLLSDRFSAERPKGSFSTLEIQRTEQGDSAMYLCLVREEDTQYFGPGTRLTVL.